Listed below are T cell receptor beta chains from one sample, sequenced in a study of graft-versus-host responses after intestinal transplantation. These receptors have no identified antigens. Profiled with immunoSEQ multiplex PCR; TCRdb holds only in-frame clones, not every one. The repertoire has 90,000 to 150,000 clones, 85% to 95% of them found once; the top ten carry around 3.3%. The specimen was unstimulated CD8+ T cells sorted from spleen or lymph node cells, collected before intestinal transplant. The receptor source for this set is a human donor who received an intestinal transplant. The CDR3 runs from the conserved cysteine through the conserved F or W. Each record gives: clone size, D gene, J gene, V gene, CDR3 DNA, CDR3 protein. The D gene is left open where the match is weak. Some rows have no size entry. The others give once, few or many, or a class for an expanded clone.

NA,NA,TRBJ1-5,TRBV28,TGTGCCAGCAGTTTTGGCACATATAGCAATCAGCCCCAGCATTTT,CASSFGTYSNQPQHF
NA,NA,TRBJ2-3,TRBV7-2,TGTGTCAGCAGCGCGCGGGACAGCTGGGAGACAGATACGCAGTATTTT,CVSSARDSWETDTQYF
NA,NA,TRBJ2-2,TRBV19,TGTGCCAGTAGTATAGGTATTCCAAACACCGGGGAGCTGTTTTTT,CASSIGIPNTGELFF
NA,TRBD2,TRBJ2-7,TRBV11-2,TGTGCCAGCAGCTTAAAGGCGTCGAGCGGGAGTGGAGGGGAGCAGTACTTC,CASSLKASSGSGGEQYF
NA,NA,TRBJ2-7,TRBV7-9,TGTGCCAGCAGCTTAGTCGGAGGTACCTACGAGCAGTACTTC,CASSLVGGTYEQYF
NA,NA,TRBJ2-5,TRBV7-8,TGTGCCAGCAGCTTAGCGGTCCTCAGGGGACGGGAGACCCAGTACTTC,CASSLAVLRGRETQYF
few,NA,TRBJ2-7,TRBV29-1,TGCAGCGTTGTTGAGGTGTACGAGCAGTACTTC,CSVVEVYEQYF
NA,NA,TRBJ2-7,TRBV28,TGTGCCAGCAGTTGGGTGTCTTACGAGCAGTACTTC,CASSWVSYEQYF
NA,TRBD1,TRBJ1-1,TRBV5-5,TGTGCCAGCAGCCTGCCAGGGGGCACTGAAGCTTTCTTT,CASSLPGGTEAFF
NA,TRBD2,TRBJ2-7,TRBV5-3,TGTGCCAGAAGCCCAAACCCGGGACTAGATTGCTACGAGCAGTACTTC,CARSPNPGLDCYEQYF
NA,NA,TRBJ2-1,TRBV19,TGTGCCAGCAGTATCGATCCTAGGCACCAGTTCTTC,CASSIDPRHQFF
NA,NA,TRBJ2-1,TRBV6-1,TGTGCCAGCAGTGAAGCACCCGGGAGCTCCTACAATGAGCAGTTCTTC,CASSEAPGSSYNEQFF
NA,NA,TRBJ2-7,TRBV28,TGTGCCAGCAGTTTAGGCTCCTTCTACGAGCAGTACTTC,CASSLGSFYEQYF
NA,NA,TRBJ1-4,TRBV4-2,TGTGCCAGCAGCCCCTCAGGGGAAAAACTGTTTTTT,CASSPSGEKLFF
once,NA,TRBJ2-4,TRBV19,TGTGCCAGTAGTATAGACATAGATGGACCGAGAGTAGCCAAAAACATTCAGTACTTC,CASSIDIDGPRVAKNIQYF
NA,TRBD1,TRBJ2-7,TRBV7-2,TGTGCCAGCAGCGGGGGGACAGGGGCATTCTACGAGCAGTACTTC,CASSGGTGAFYEQYF
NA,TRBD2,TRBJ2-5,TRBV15,TGTGCCACCAGCAGAGATCGGGGGGGGCAAGAGACCCAGTACTTC,CATSRDRGGQETQYF
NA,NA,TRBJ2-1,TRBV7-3,TGTGCCAGCAGCTTAACAGGCAGGGTCGGTTTATACAATGAGCAGTTCTTC,CASSLTGRVGLYNEQFF
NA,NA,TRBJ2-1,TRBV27,TGTGCCAGCAGGCCCGGAGGCGGAGAGCAGTTCTTC,CASRPGGGEQFF
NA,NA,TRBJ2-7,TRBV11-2,TGTGCCAGCAGCTTAGGGCAAGGGCTAACCACCTACGAGCAGTACTTC,CASSLGQGLTTYEQYF
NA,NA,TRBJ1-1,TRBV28,TGTGCCAGCAGCCCCGACAGATACACTGAAGCTTTCTTT,CASSPDRYTEAFF
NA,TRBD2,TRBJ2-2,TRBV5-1,TGCGCCAGCAGCTTGTATTCCGGCGGGAGGAACACCGGGGAGCTGTTTTTT,CASSLYSGGRNTGELFF
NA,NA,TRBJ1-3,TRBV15,TGTGCCACCAGCAGAGTCACTGACTCTGGAAACACCATATATTTT,CATSRVTDSGNTIYF
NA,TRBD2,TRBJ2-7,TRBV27,TGTGCCAGCAGTCTGGCTAGCGGATACTACGAGCAGTACTTC,CASSLASGYYEQYF
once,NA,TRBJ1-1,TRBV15,TGTGCCACCAGCGGTAGACGGGTCAACACTGAAGCTTTCTTT,CATSGRRVNTEAFF
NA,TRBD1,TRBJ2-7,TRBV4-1,TGCGCCAGCAGCCGGTCCGCGGGACAGGCCACCTACGAGCAGTACTTC,CASSRSAGQATYEQYF
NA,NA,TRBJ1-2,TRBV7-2,TGTGCCAGCAGCCCGGGGGCGTATGGCTACACCTTC,CASSPGAYGYTF
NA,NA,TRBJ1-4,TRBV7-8,TGTGCCAGCAGTTCAGACTGGAGAACTAATGAAAAACTGTTTTTT,CASSSDWRTNEKLFF
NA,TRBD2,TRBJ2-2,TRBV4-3,TGCGCCAGCAGCCATCCCCGGTTGTCTAGCGGACGAAACACCGGGGAGCTGTTTTTT,CASSHPRLSSGRNTGELFF
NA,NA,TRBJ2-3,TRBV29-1,TGCAGCGTTGACCGGGGGCTTGGCACAGATACGCAGTATTTT,CSVDRGLGTDTQYF
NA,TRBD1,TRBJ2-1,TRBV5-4,TGTGCCAGCAGCTTGGCCGGGACAGGGTGGGATGAGCAGTTCTTC,CASSLAGTGWDEQFF
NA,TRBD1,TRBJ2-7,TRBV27,TGTGCCAGCAGTTTAAAGACAGGGAGTAGAATGCAGTACTTC,CASSLKTGSRMQYF
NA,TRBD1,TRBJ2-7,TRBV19,TGTGCCAGTACCCGGTCGTCGGGACAGGGGGGGTACGAGCAGTACTTC,CASTRSSGQGGYEQYF
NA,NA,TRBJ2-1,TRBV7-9,TGTGCCAGCAGTCAAATGGGGGAGTCCAATGAGCAGTTCTTC,CASSQMGESNEQFF
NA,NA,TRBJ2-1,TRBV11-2,TGTGCCAGCAGCCAACGTCGGGACTTATACAATGAGCAGTTCTTC,CASSQRRDLYNEQFF
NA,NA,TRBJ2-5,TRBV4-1,TGCGCCAGCAGCCAAGTCTGGAGAGAGACCCAGTACTTC,CASSQVWRETQYF
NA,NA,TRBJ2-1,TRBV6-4,TGTGCCAGCAGTGAGGTCCCTCGAAGTGAGCAGTTCTTC,CASSEVPRSEQFF
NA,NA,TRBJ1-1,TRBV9,TGTGCCAGCAGCGAAGGACAGAGGAACACTGAAGCTTTCTTT,CASSEGQRNTEAFF
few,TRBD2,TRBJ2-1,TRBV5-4,TGTGCCAGCAGCGGGACTAGCGGGTGGAATGAGCAGTTCTTC,CASSGTSGWNEQFF
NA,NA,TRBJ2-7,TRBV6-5,TGTGCCAGCAGGCGTGAGAGCCACGAGCAGTACTTC,CASRRESHEQYF
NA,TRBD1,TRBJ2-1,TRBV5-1,TGCGCCAGCAGCCTACTTCCTGACAGGGGACCCTACAATGAGCAGTTCTTC,CASSLLPDRGPYNEQFF
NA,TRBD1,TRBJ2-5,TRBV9,TGTGCCAGCAGCGCCGACAGGGGGAAGACCCAGTACTTC,CASSADRGKTQYF
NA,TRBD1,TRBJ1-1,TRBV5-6,TGTGCCAGCAGCACCGGGACAGGGGGAGTCGCTTTCTTT,CASSTGTGGVAFF
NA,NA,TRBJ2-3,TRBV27,TGTGCCAGCAAGATGGGAATGGGCATTCGCACAGATACGCAGTATTTT,CASKMGMGIRTDTQYF
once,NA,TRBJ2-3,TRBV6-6,TGTGCCAGCAGTACGAGTATAACGCGAGGCGATACGCAGTATTTT,CASSTSITRGDTQYF
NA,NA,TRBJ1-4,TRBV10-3,TGTGCCCGACCGGGTCTCGGTGAAAAACTGTTTTTT,CARPGLGEKLFF
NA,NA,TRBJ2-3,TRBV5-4,TGTGCCAGCAGCTTGGTACCCTCCATTAACACAGATACGCAGTATTTT,CASSLVPSINTDTQYF